This T cell receptor (beta chain) was captured in a study of identical twins (dated by TCRdb to 2016 to 2017). Background on the whole study: The study deep-sequenced TCR alpha and beta repertoires from monozygotic twins, unrelated adults of various ages and cord blood to test whether fetal clonotypes persist. To rule out contamination, replicate twin experiments were performed at different times with different library preparation protocols. Overall results and qualifications from the work: Abundant cord blood beta clonotypes had fewer insertions, young adult naive repertoires showed a similar but weaker trend, and memory repertoires showed no such trend. In beta out-of-frame sequences, excess twin sharing was weaker, because having fewer shared sequences lowered the signal-to-noise ratio. Invariant T cells such as MAIT and iNKT could partly confound zero-insertion analyses, although diverse VJ usage argued against such confounding for most clonotypes. Because the same donors could not be followed over many years, the conclusions relied on cross-sectional statistical analysis. In monozygotic twins, recombination models systematically underestimated out-of-frame TCR alpha sharing, but the models matched the sharing seen between unrelated individuals. Compared with coincidental sharing between unrelated individuals, an excess of low generation-probability sequences was observed among out-of-frame TCR alpha sequences shared between twins.

All donors were healthy Caucasians. Looking up the germline V gene yields CDR1 LGHNA and CDR2 YNFKEQ. The CDR3 holds 15 amino acids from the cysteine to the phenylalanine. Only CDR3 DNA remains: 45 bases, in frame from the first base. V is cut back by 4 bases and J by 7 bases, with 8 bases in the junction unmatched. This clonotype was picked up a small number of times. The antigen it binds to is not known. Within one base of it there is no much larger clone, and no base qualities were kept. The library was generated by 5' RACE. TCRdb names Illumina HiSeq 2000 as the instrument used. Template switching introduced a universal primer binding site; the final cDNA contained a unique molecular identifier, enabling accurate counting of TCR cDNA molecules. First-strand cDNA for TCR alpha and beta chains was synthesized from specific primers in the conserved constant-segment region. Each cDNA library was double barcoded, with a SMART-Mk sample barcode plus Illumina barcodes, to control for contamination. TruSeq adapter sequences along with Illumina sample barcodes were introduced in two successive PCR steps. TCR alpha and beta cDNA libraries were sequenced on the Illumina HiSeq platform with custom primers. The original pipeline was this. Unique molecular identifiers were extracted from raw reads with MiGEC, and CDR3 positions were determined with MiXCR. Recombination models were inferred per individual with the repgenHMM and IGoR tools using an EM algorithm. The analysis of shared clonotypes was done with the tcR package in R, with sharing normalized by the product of cloneset sizes. Out-of-frame nonproductive sequences were analyzed to study raw recombination free of thymic and clonal selection effects. TCRdb ran its own pipeline on the public reads, namely fastp trimming at Q25 and MiXCR clone calling, and kept in-frame beta chains. Identical CDR3 protein sequences are pooled into one entry, listed with their most common genes and DNA. TCRdb, not the authors, supplied the V and J calls. The sample contains more than 1.5 million distinct CDR3 sequences, about 30% of them found a single time. Of the sample, under 0.35% falls within the top ten clones.

Here the chain combines TRBV4-2 and TRBJ2-1; 9 bases in the junction line up with TRBD2. Sequenced: cord blood. This clonotype was sampled from a newborn girl in good health. The nucleotide sequence is given as TGTGCCAGCAGCCTGGGTCGTAGCGGGAGAAATGAGCAGTTCTTC. Its amino acids are CASSLGRSGRNEQFF.